The 24 T cell receptor beta chains listed next were all sequenced from one sample in a study of Graves' ophthalmopathy and Graves' hyperthyroidism. RNA served as the template for amplifying TCR beta CDR3 regions. A first-round RT-PCR used HTBI primers, followed by a second-round multiplex PCR. TCRdb ran MiXCR on the multiplex PCR reads and lists one entry per CDR3 protein. The sample contains about 24,000 distinct CDR3 sequences, 48% of which appear only once. The specimen was peripheral blood. The receptors derive from an adult woman with stable Graves' hyperthyroidism.

This clonotype was seen only once. Being one base from a much bigger clone, this may be a read error. The V and J genes are TRBV18 and TRBJ2-6, with D tentatively TRBD1 (6 bases). This CDR3 has 17 amino acids. Germline assignment: CDR1 KGHSH and CDR2 LQKENI. CDR3 sequence (DNA): TGTGCCAGCTCACCAACAGGGACCCACTCTGGGGCCAACGTCCCGACTTTC. Amino acid sequence: CASSPTGTHSGANVPTF.

This clonotype was observed many times. The chain uses TRBV30 and TRBJ2-7; no clear D gene. The CDR3 totals 10 residues. V was clipped by 1 base and J by 7 bases, with 5 bases between them. Germline V gives CDR1 GTSNPN, CDR2 SVGIG (reference sequence). The CDR3 region has the DNA TGTGCCTGGAGTGGGCTGGAGCAGTACTTC. Translating it yields CAWSGLEQYF. The full variable domain, completed using reference TRBV30 and TRBJ2-7, is SQTIHQWPATLVQPVGSPLSLECTVEGTSNPNLYWYRQAAGRGLQLLFYSVGIGQISSEVPQNLSASRPQDRQFILSSKKLLLSDSGFYLCAWSGLEQYFGPGTRLTVT.

The chain links TRBV5-1 to TRBJ2-2; perhaps TRBD1 as D (5 bases). CDR3 size: 13 residues. Germline V gene data show CDR1 as SGHRS and CDR2 as YFSETQ. V was clipped by 6 bases and J by 4 bases, with 10 bases between them. CDR3 DNA sequence: TGCGCCAGCACCCAGGGTAGCACCGGGGAGCTGTTTTTT. As protein: CASTQGSTGELFF.

V gene TRBV7-6 combines with J gene TRBJ2-3, with D unclear. V lost 7 bases and J 3 bases, leaving 17 bases between the germline ends. The CDR3 is 15 amino acids. Germline V CDR1 and CDR2: SGHVS, FNYEAQ. In DNA form, the CDR3 reads TGTGCCAGCACCTTTTCGTCTTTCGGTACAGATACGCAGTATTTT. It codes for CASTFSSFGTDTQYF.

This chain uses TRBV6-6 with TRBJ2-7; 7 bases are shared with TRBD1. The germline V gene encodes CDR1 MNHNY and CDR2 SVGAGI (reference sequence). The CDR3 loop spans 14 amino acids. Trimming removed 6 bases from V and 2 bases from J; junction bases left unmatched: 7. In nucleotides, the CDR3 is TGTGCCAGCAGACCGGGACAGCCACCCTACGAGCAGTACTTC. Protein sequence: CASRPGQPPYEQYF.

In this sample, this clonotype turned up many times. V is TRBV28 and J is TRBJ2-7; D is uncertain. V lost 6 bases and J 1 base, leaving 10 bases between the germline ends. CDR1 and CDR2 (germline): MDHEN, SYDVKM. There are 13 residues in the CDR3. As DNA, the CDR3 is TGTGCCAGCAGCCCGGGCCATTCCTACGAGCAGTACTTC. As protein: CASSPGHSYEQYF.

This rearrangement joins TRBV7-8 to TRBJ2-7, with a tentative D call TRBD1 (6 bases). Germline lookup yields CDR1 SGHVS and CDR2 FQNEAQ. Trimming took off 6 bases at V and 6 bases at J, with 21 bases between the two ends. The CDR3 sequence is 15 residues long. In nucleotides, the CDR3 is TGTGCCAGCAGATCACAGGGTGGGACCCTGGGCGAGCAGTACTTC. Its protein is CASRSQGGTLGEQYF.

This chain links TRBV7-8 with TRBJ1-5, with 7 bases identical to TRBD1. The V and J ends lost 2 bases and 7 bases, in that order; junction bases with no gene match: 8. CDR1 and CDR2 from the germline V gene are SGHVS and FQNEAQ. The CDR3 is 15 residues long. In nucleotides, the CDR3 is TGTGCCAGCAGCTTAAGCGGACAGGTCAGCCAGCCCCAGCATTTT. Amino acid sequence: CASSLSGQVSQPQHF.

The J gene is TRBJ2-1, the V gene TRBV11-2; perhaps D is TRBD1 or TRBD2 (6 bases each). V was pared by 5 bases and J by 12 bases, with 23 bases between. CDR3 length: 15 amino acids. The germline V gene has CDR1 SGHAT and CDR2 FQNNGV. As DNA, the CDR3 is TGTGCCAGCAGCGAGGTACGGGGGCGAGTAGATACGCAGTTCTTC. Protein product: CASSEVRGRVDTQFF.

Remarks on this clonotype: At one end the junction does not follow the germline gene, possibly because of a read error. Here the CDR3 DNA reads TGTGTCAGCACTTCATCTGTGGGGTTTGCCGATGAGCAGTTCTTC. It codes for CVSTSSVGFADEQFF. V gene TRBV12-3 or TRBV12-4 combines with J gene TRBJ2-1, with D unresolved. This CDR3 spans 15 amino acids.

The gene calls are TRBV20-1 and TRBJ2-7, with D possibly matching TRBD1 (6 bases). Germline V gives CDR1 DFQATT, CDR2 SNEGSKA (reference sequence). The V end lost 3 bases, the J end lost 3 bases, and 18 bases lay between the germline ends. The CDR3 runs 15 residues. CDR3 amino acids: CSASPGDLDYYEQYF. For the CDR3, the DNA is TGCAGTGCTAGTCCAGGGGACCTAGACTACTACGAGCAGTACTTC.

The chain couples TRBV19 to TRBJ2-2; 7 bases line up with TRBD2. The CDR3 is 14 amino acids. CDR1 LNHDA and CDR2 SQIVND come from the germline V gene (reference sequence). V trimming: 3 bases; J trimming: 6 bases; junction bases outside the gene matches: 4. This CDR3 reads CASSITSAAGELFF. The CDR3 DNA reads as TGTGCCAGTAGTATTACTAGCGCGGCCGGGGAGCTGTTTTTT.

This clonotype is labeled medium-sized. The J gene is TRBJ2-3, the V gene TRBV7-9; no definite D call. CDR1 is SEHNR, CDR2 FQNEAQ, per germline (reference sequence). Trimming cost V 5 bases and J 5 bases, with 17 bases left between them. This CDR3 has 15 amino acids. The CDR3 loop reads CASSITGPTGDTQYF. The CDR3 DNA is TGTGCCAGCAGCATAACTGGGCCAACGGGAGATACGCAGTATTTT.

A single count supports this clonotype. Likely a read error: the CDR3 ends without its conserved phenylalanine or tryptophan. This chain connects TRBV10-1 to TRBJ2-1; TRBD2 matches at 8 bases. CDR3 size: 19 residues. The V gene's germline CDR1 is WNHNN and CDR2 SYGVQD (reference sequence). CDR3 coding DNA: TGCGCTAGCAGTGAGTCCAGGACTAGCTGGATCACCTCCTACAATGAGCAGTTCTCC. This gives the protein CASSESRTSWITSYNEQFS.

In DNA, the CDR3 is TGTGCCAGCAGCCCGGGACTAGCGGGAGGGCAGAATGAGCAGTTCTTC. Amino acids: CASSPGLAGGQNEQFF. The J gene is TRBJ2-1, the V gene TRBV7-9; 16 nucleotides line up with TRBD2. Germline CDR1 and CDR2: SEHNR and FQNEAQ (reference sequence). The CDR3 covers 16 residues. V was clipped by 5 bases and J by 7 bases; unmatched bases: 5.

V gene TRBV29-1 combines with J gene TRBJ2-1; D gene unclear. Trimming removed 0 bases from V and 6 bases from J, with 9 bases in between. CDR3 length equals 13 residues. Germline CDR1 is SQVTM and CDR2 is ANQGSEA. The CDR3 nucleotides are TGCAGCGTTGAAGAGTGGCAGTTCAATGAGCAGTTCTTC. It specifies CSVEEWQFNEQFF.

Ten or more counts support this clonotype. The CDR3 reads CSARTSLISKNIQYF. The CDR3, as DNA: TGCAGTGCTAGAACGTCCCTGATTTCCAAAAACATTCAGTACTTC. The V call is TRBV20-1, the J call TRBJ2-4; D is uncertain. Germline lookup yields CDR1 DFQATT and CDR2 SNEGSKA (reference sequence). V dropped 2 bases and J dropped 2 bases, with 13 bases sitting between them. CDR3 length equals 15 residues.

This clonotype was seen just once. The V gene is TRBV20-1, the J gene TRBJ1-2; D is uncertain. Trimming removed 3 bases at V and 1 base at J, with 21 bases between. The germline gives CDR1 DFQATT, CDR2 SNEGSKA (reference sequence). The CDR3 extends over 17 amino acids. The CDR3: CSASIAGGHTDNYGYTF. The DNA for the CDR3 is TGCAGTGCTAGTATCGCGGGAGGGCACACAGATAACTATGGCTACACCTTC.

Turning to this clonotype: This CDR3 fails to terminate in the conserved phenylalanine or tryptophan, so it likely reflects a read error. The chain recombines TRBV10-3 with TRBJ2-7; 8 bases are shared with TRBD2. Germline V gene data show CDR1 as ENHRY and CDR2 as SYGVKD. V lost 2 bases, J lost 2 bases, and 11 bases stayed unmatched. The CDR3 runs to 17 residues. CDR3 in DNA: TGTGCCATCAGTGAGCTGGTTAGGCGGGAGGTCCCCTACGAGCAGTACTCC. Amino acids: CAISELVRREVPYEQYS.

In this sample, this clonotype turned up many times. This chain connects TRBV19 to TRBJ1-1, with a possible D match to TRBD1 (5 bases). The germline V and J ends were trimmed by 7 bases and 0 bases, with 9 bases remaining between them. The CDR3 runs 13 residues. The V gene's germline CDR1 is LNHDA and CDR2 SQIVND (reference sequence). As DNA, the CDR3 is TGTGCCAGTAAGTGGGGCATGAACACTGAAGCTTTCTTT. Its protein product is CASKWGMNTEAFF.

This chain connects TRBV5-1 to TRBJ2-1, with TRBD1 as a possible D gene (7 bases). Trimming removed 3 bases from V and 9 bases from J, with 19 bases in between. This CDR3 region has 15 residues. The germline CDR1 and CDR2 sequences are SGHRS and YFSETQ. DNA for the CDR3: TGCGCCAGCAGCTCATCCCCAGGAGGGGGCGGTGAGCAGTTCTTC. Translation gives CASSSSPGGGGEQFF.

This clonotype is classed as medium-sized (0.01 to 0.1%). This sequence joins TRBV20-1 and TRBJ1-2; TRBD1 matches 11 bases. Germline loops: CDR1 DFQATT, CDR2 SNEGSKA (reference sequence). The CDR3 consists of 16 residues. The junction had 12 bases not matched to a gene; V was cut back by 5 bases and J by 4 bases. CDR3 loop: CSAQPRTGGTGYGYTF. CDR3 bases: TGCAGTGCTCAACCACGGACAGGGGGCACAGGCTATGGCTACACCTTC.

By share, this clonotype counts as medium-sized (0.01 to 0.1%). Relative to the germline gene, one junction end is altered; a read error may explain this. This chain joins TRBV9 and TRBJ2-7; D ambiguous. The germline V gene has CDR1 SGDLS and CDR2 YYNGEE. The CDR3 loop spans 13 amino acids. This CDR3 reads CASSPNPSSEQYF. The DNA of the CDR3 is TGTGCCAGCAGCCCCAACCCTTCCTCCGAGCAGTACTTC.

This clonotype has a handful of counts. Germline and junction disagree at one end, which may indicate a read error. The V gene is TRBV11-1, the J gene TRBJ2-2; no definite D call. From germline, CDR1 is SGHAT and CDR2 FQDESV (reference sequence). The CDR3 has 13 amino acids. The CDR3 DNA sequence: TGCGCCAGCCGCCACTCTCGGACCGGGGAGCTGTTTTTT. Translating it yields CASRHSRTGELFF.